This TCR beta chain was identified in a study of cytomegalovirus exposure and HLA in healthy donors. The germline gives CDR1 LGHNT, CDR2 FRNRAP. The CDR3 is 13 amino acids. The ends were cut back, 1 base at V and 6 bases at J, with 9 bases in the middle. PCR involved 60 Vbeta and 13 Jbeta primers. Sequencing used immunoSEQ multiplex PCR; TCRdb keeps in-frame clones, though not all of them. The sample has 50,000 to 75,000 clones, roughly 75% seen once. The genes are TRBV12-5 and TRBJ1-2; the D is unclear. The sample consisted of PBMCs. The clonotype comes from a man aged 25 to 40 in good health and CMV-seropositive. The CDR3 DNA reads TGTGCTAGTGGTTTGGCCTCGGGTGATGGCTACACCTTC. Amino acid sequence: CASGLASGDGYTF.